The T cell receptor beta chain under discussion was sequenced for a study of cytomegalovirus exposure and HLA in healthy donors. Study outcomes and limitations: Reportedly, fewer N-insertions than the roughly 700-donor mean appeared in an Asian-associated ancestry cluster in a later analysis.

Deletions cut 1 base from V and 7 bases from J, with 11 bases between. The CDR3 totals 14 residues. Germline CDR1 MNHEY, CDR2 SMNVEV (reference sequence). The PCR had 60 Vbeta and 13 Jbeta primers. Some clones are missing from TCRdb's copy, which holds only in-frame ones; the method was immunoSEQ multiplex PCR. The sample lists 95,000 to 150,000 clones, approximately 17% seen once, with roughly 2.7% in the top ten. With respect to this clone: Its antigen is currently unknown.

The specimen was PBMCs. The sequence was collected from a female donor in good health and CMV-seropositive. The chain recombines TRBV27 with TRBJ2-1, with D perhaps matching TRBD1 (6 bases). CDR3 sequence (DNA): TGTGCCAGCAGTTTATTTCTAAGGGGGAATGAGCAGTTCTTC. Protein sequence: CASSLFLRGNEQFF.